This T cell receptor (beta chain) was sequenced for a study of blood T cell repertoires in COVID-19 (dated by TCRdb to the early 2020s). For the study in its entirety: Samples from collaborators originated in the United States, Italy and Spain and spanned both the acute and convalescent phases of COVID-19. The prospective study material was composed of cDNA or gDNA derived from T cells, B-cell-depleted T cells, or PBMCs. Deeply sampled blood TCRbeta repertoires from subjects exposed to, actively infected with, or recovered from COVID-19 were included in the dataset. A freely available public database, intended as a resource for researchers studying the immune response to SARS-CoV-2, is where the repertoires were released. The samples were drawn from two sources: the first 160 participants of the ongoing ImmuneRACE study, and 1,200 or so subjects contributed by 6 global collaborators. A de-identified subject ID, COVID-19 status, age in years and sex were almost always included in the sample metadata. Where available, HLA class I and class II types were obtained from metadata supplied by the sample provider rather than from assay-based typing. What the authors observed across the whole study: Clinical and demographic metadata were provided uncurated, with the amount varying by source and participant.

The immunoSEQ Assay, a bias-controlled multiplex PCR, was used to amplify TCRbeta CDR3 regions from genomic DNA. The original methods were these. Nucleated cell counts per sample were estimated from amplification of reference gene primers within the assay. To quantify the absolute abundance of each unique TCRbeta CDR3 rearrangement, sequence reads were collapsed and filtered. For each sample, productive Simpson clonality was calculated as the square root of Simpson's diversity index across productive rearrangements. The clones in this table, taken by TCRdb from immuneACCESS, are in-frame only. Not every clone is retained; where verified, under half of the shortfall comes from an unresolved V gene, and the cause of the rest is unknown. That table is the source of V, J and clone size, and D and trimming were worked out from the DNA. The sample table lists about 180,000 clones, about 86% of them with a count of one. Over 7% of the sample is in the top ten clones.

Each collaborating institution followed its own protocols to collect whole blood in K2EDTA tubes. For TCRbeta analysis, collaborator samples were shipped as frozen whole blood, as isolated PBMCs, or as DNA extracted from either sample type. A distance of 12 bases separates the germline ends of V and J, which lose 3 bases and 9 bases respectively. The CDR3 numbers 14 residues from cysteine through phenylalanine. The only DNA kept is the CDR3, 42 bases in frame from the first base. According to the germline V gene, CDR1 reads MDHEN and CDR2 reads SYDVKM. Turning to this clone: The specificity of this receptor is unknown. Per-base qualities were not stored, and no clone one base away is much larger.

The receptor was isolated from a man aged 45-65 years with active or convalescent COVID-19. The material sequenced was peripheral blood. The chain joins TRBV28 to TRBJ1-6; TRBD1 could be the D gene, as 6 bases match. CDR3 sequence: CASSFGRGISPLHF. The base sequence is TGTGCCAGCAGTTTTGGAAGGGGGATTTCACCCCTCCACTTT.